These 30 T cell receptor beta chains originate from one sample sequenced in a study of shared clonotypes between healthy human individuals. The protocol was immunoSEQ multiplex PCR, while the TCRdb copy is restricted to in-frame clones and leaves out a portion. Here the sample spans approximately 710,000 clones, about 90% being singletons. Sequencing was carried out using memory CD8+ T cells from PBMCs. Described subset: CD45RO+ cells pooled with CCR7-negative TemRA cells. The source of these receptors is a man aged 18-30 years in good health. Some clones in this sample may be carry-over from other donors' samples.

The gene calls are TRBV4-1 and TRBJ2-7, with D possibly matching TRBD2 (6 bases). The ends were cut back, 1 base at V and 6 bases at J, with 10 bases in the middle. This CDR3 region has 13 residues. Germline-derived CDR1 and CDR2 are MGHRA and YSYEKL. The CDR3 bases are TGCGCCAGCAGCCAAGTGGGAGGATCCGAGCAGTACTTC. Translated: CASSQVGGSEQYF.

The chain links TRBV7-9 to TRBJ2-7, with 7 bases matching TRBD2. The V and J ends lost 8 bases and 0 bases, in that order; junction bases with no gene match: 7. CDR3 size: 14 residues. Germline CDR1 and CDR2: SEHNR and FQNEAQ (reference sequence). The chain's CDR3 is CASGRDTDSYEQYF. DNA for the CDR3: TGTGCCAGCGGGAGGGATACCGACTCCTACGAGCAGTACTTC.

This chain joins TRBV27 and TRBJ2-7, with D uncertain. The length of the CDR3 is 12 residues. With 4 bases removed from V and 2 bases from J, the gap between germline ends came to 6 bases. Germline V gives CDR1 MNHEY, CDR2 SMNVEV (reference sequence). As DNA, the CDR3 is TGTGCCAGCAGTTCGACTCCCTACGAGCAGTACTTC. Amino acids: CASSSTPYEQYF.

V gene TRBV21-1 combines with J gene TRBJ2-4; the tabulated D call, TRBD1, remains unverified against the DNA. TRBV21-1 is designated a pseudogene. The CDR3 has 11 amino acids. CDR3 in amino acids: CASRTGDIQYF. In DNA, the CDR3 is TGTGCCAGCAGGACAGGGGACATTCAGTACTTC.

The chain has TRBV19 and TRBJ2-3; D ambiguous. This CDR3 has 16 amino acids. Germline CDR1 is LNHDA and CDR2 is SQIVND (reference sequence). Trimming left V 6 bases short and J 1 base short, with 17 bases between. CDR3 residues: CASSPHGWERTDTQYF. The CDR3 DNA is TGTGCCAGTAGCCCTCACGGCTGGGAACGCACAGATACGCAGTATTTT.

CDR3 loop: CAWSAPGLRLGLNYGYTF. The CDR3 DNA reads TGTGCCTGGAGTGCCCCGGGACTCAGATTAGGGCTTAACTATGGCTACACCTTC. This rearrangement joins TRBV30 to TRBJ1-2; D possibly corresponds to TRBD1 (5 bases). V gave up 1 base and J gave up 1 base, with 22 bases separating them. Germline V lookup: CDR1 GTSNPN, CDR2 SVGIG (reference sequence). The CDR3 has 18 amino acids.

The rearrangement joins TRBV7-9 to TRBJ2-5, with D perhaps TRBD1 (5 bases). V shed 5 bases and J shed 4 bases, with 14 bases lying between them. CDR3 length: 14 residues. Germline V gene sequence: CDR1 SEHNR, CDR2 FQNEAQ (reference sequence). CDR3 bases: TGTGCCAGCAGCCGACAGTGGTCCCGAGAGACCCAGTACTTC. Its translation: CASSRQWSRETQYF.

The V gene is TRBV7-6, the J gene TRBJ2-1, with TRBD1 matching 7 bases. J lost 1 base, V lost 6 bases, and 15 bases had no gene match. The CDR3 consists of 18 residues. CDR1 is SGHVS, CDR2 FNYEAQ, per germline. The CDR3 loop reads CASSYGIPDRESYNEQFF. DNA of the CDR3: TGTGCCAGCAGTTACGGAATCCCCGACAGGGAGTCCTACAATGAGCAGTTCTTC.

This rearrangement joins TRBV28 to TRBJ1-1; D is unresolved. From germline, CDR1 is MDHEN and CDR2 SYDVKM. The V and J ends lost 6 bases and 11 bases respectively, with 13 bases between them. CDR3 length: 11 residues. The CDR3 protein is CASSVRSRAFF. As DNA, the CDR3 is TGTGCCAGCAGCGTAAGGTCTCGGGCTTTCTTT.

CDR3 protein: CASSFRPPSARVYEQYF. The CDR3 nucleotides are TGTGCCAGCAGTTTTAGACCACCCTCGGCCAGGGTCTACGAGCAGTACTTC. The chain recombines TRBV27 with TRBJ2-7, with D possibly being TRBD1 (5 bases). V was cut by 3 bases and J by 3 bases, with 21 bases left in between. The CDR3 runs to 17 residues. The germline gives CDR1 MNHEY, CDR2 SMNVEV (reference sequence).

This chain joins TRBV15 and TRBJ2-3; unclear D gene. Germline V gives CDR1 LNHNV, CDR2 YYDKDF (reference sequence). Trimming removed 1 base from V and 1 base from J, with 12 bases in between. The CDR3 has 16 residues. DNA for the CDR3: TGTGCCACCAGCAGAGGATTCAGGATGGGCACAGATACGCAGTATTTT. Protein product: CATSRGFRMGTDTQYF.

The J gene is TRBJ2-2, the V gene TRBV2; TRBD2 matches 13 bases. This CDR3 contains 16 residues. V was clipped by 3 bases and J by 7 bases; unmatched bases: 5. In germline, CDR1 is SNHLY, CDR2 FYNNEI. This CDR3 reads CASSDGGLAGDGELFF. The CDR3 bases are TGTGCCAGCAGTGATGGAGGACTAGCGGGAGACGGGGAGCTGTTTTTT.

The chain couples TRBV9 to TRBJ2-2; tentative D call: TRBD2 (5 bases). V was clipped by 3 bases and J by 2 bases, with 11 bases between them. The germline CDR1 and CDR2 sequences are SGDLS and YYNGEE. This CDR3 region has 15 residues. The CDR3 protein is CASSESGGNTGELFF. The CDR3 nucleotides are TGTGCCAGCAGCGAAAGCGGCGGAAACACCGGGGAGCTGTTTTTT.

V gene TRBV5-6 combines with J gene TRBJ2-5; D is uncertain. The CDR3 loop spans 14 amino acids. V gave up 3 bases and J gave up 1 base, with 10 bases separating them. Germline V lookup: CDR1 SGHDT, CDR2 YYEEEE. DNA of the CDR3: TGTGCCAGCAGCTCAGACCTACTCCAAGAGACCCAGTACTTC. This sequence encodes CASSSDLLQETQYF.

The gene calls are TRBV9 and TRBJ2-6, with 9 nucleotides matching TRBD1. V was pared by 2 bases and J by 2 bases, with 8 bases of the junction left unmatched. The CDR3 extends over 18 amino acids. CDR1 is SGDLS and CDR2 is YYNGEE in the germline V gene. The CDR3 bases are TGTGCCAGCAGCGTGACGACAGGGGGATCGACTGGGGCCAACGTCCTGACTTTC. Translation gives CASSVTTGGSTGANVLTF. The whole variable domain, remainder taken from reference TRBV9 and TRBJ2-6, is DSGVTQTPKHLITATGQRVTLRCSPRSGDLSVYWYQQSLDQGLQFLIQYYNGEERAKGNILERFSAQQFPDLHSELNLSSLELGDSALYFCASSVTTGGSTGANVLTFGAGSRLTVL.

The CDR3: CASSLVPPVTGNSYEQYF. CDR3 nucleotides: TGTGCCAGCAGCTTAGTCCCTCCGGTGACCGGGAACTCCTACGAGCAGTACTTC. The rearrangement joins TRBV7-6 to TRBJ2-7; perhaps TRBD2 as D (5 bases). The CDR3 runs 18 residues. Germline V gene sequence: CDR1 SGHVS, CDR2 FNYEAQ. Trimming cost V 1 base and J 0 bases, with 19 bases left between them.

With regard to this clone: The same CDR3 is also encoded by other DNA sequences in this sample. The J gene is TRBJ1-2, the V gene TRBV7-9, with D possibly being TRBD1 (5 bases). V was cut by 1 base and J by 1 base, with 7 bases left in between. CDR3 length: 14 amino acids. Germline CDR1 reads SEHNR; CDR2 reads FQNEAQ (reference sequence). The CDR3 DNA follows: TGTGCCAGCAGCTTAGGGGGCAGTAACTATGGCTACACCTTC. This codes for CASSLGGSNYGYTF.

The rearrangement uses TRBV28 and TRBJ2-7; no firm D call. The V gene lost 5 bases and the J gene lost 4 bases, with 18 bases spanning the gap. CDR1 is MDHEN, CDR2 SYDVKM, per germline. The CDR3 covers 15 residues. This CDR3 reads CASSTPGPLSYEQYF. The CDR3 DNA follows: TGTGCCAGCAGTACGCCGGGCCCCTTAAGTTACGAGCAGTACTTC.

The V gene is TRBV27, the J gene TRBJ2-1; no clear D gene. V lost 6 bases to trimming and J lost 3 bases, with 18 bases between them. The CDR3 contains 16 residues. Looked up from germline, CDR1 is MNHEY and CDR2 is SMNVEV (reference sequence). The DNA for the CDR3 is TGTGCCAGCAGGTCAGAGACGGGTAGCCTCTACAATGAGCAGTTCTTC. This translates into CASRSETGSLYNEQFF.

This chain uses TRBV27 with TRBJ2-7; 8 positions agree with TRBD2. J gave up 2 bases and V 0 bases, and 15 bases lay outside the gene matches. CDR1 and CDR2 from the germline V gene are MNHEY and SMNVEV (reference sequence). The CDR3 runs 19 residues. The CDR3 DNA reads TGTGCCAGCAGTTTATCTATCCGCGGACAGCGGGAGCTTCCCTACGAGCAGTACTTC. Protein sequence: CASSLSIRGQRELPYEQYF.

The chain joins TRBV9 to TRBJ2-1; 11 nucleotides line up with TRBD2. Trimming at V came to 4 bases and at J to 8 bases, leaving 11 bases not matched to a gene. Germline-derived CDR1 and CDR2 are SGDLS and YYNGEE. The CDR3 loop spans 16 amino acids. The CDR3 sequence is CASSPPGTSGKDEQFF. The CDR3 DNA sequence: TGTGCCAGCAGCCCACCCGGGACTAGCGGAAAGGATGAGCAGTTCTTC.

The chain uses TRBV7-2 and TRBJ2-2; perhaps TRBD2 as D (5 bases). The CDR3 runs 13 residues. CDR1 and CDR2 (germline): SGHTA, FQGNSA. The V end lost 5 bases, the J end lost 6 bases, and 10 bases lay between the germline ends. CDR3 DNA: TGTGCCAGCAGCGTGATTAGCGCCGGGGAGCTGTTTTTT. Its translation: CASSVISAGELFF.

The chain links TRBV27 to TRBJ2-1, with D perhaps matching TRBD2 (5 bases). Germline CDR1 MNHEY, CDR2 SMNVEV (reference sequence). V was shortened by 8 bases and J by 2 bases, with 13 bases between the two germline ends. CDR3 size: 14 residues. The CDR3 DNA follows: TGTGCCAGCGGGTCGAGGGCCCCCTACAATGAGCAGTTCTTC. Protein sequence: CASGSRAPYNEQFF.

The rearrangement uses TRBV6-5 and TRBJ2-7, with D unclear. Germline CDR1 is MNHEY and CDR2 is SVGAGI. The CDR3 extends over 11 amino acids. The V end lost 7 bases, the J end lost 10 bases, and 14 bases lay between the germline ends. CDR3 protein: CASTVGPFQYF. CDR3 nucleotide sequence: TGTGCCAGCACAGTCGGGCCTTTCCAGTACTTC.

This sequence joins TRBV9 and TRBJ2-7; tentatively, D is TRBD2 (6 bases). Trimming stripped 0 bases from V and 2 bases from J, with 12 bases between. There are 15 residues in the CDR3. CDR1 and CDR2 (germline): SGDLS, YYNGEE. CDR3 in amino acids: CASSVGGTEPYEQYF. CDR3 coding DNA: TGTGCCAGCAGCGTAGGAGGGACTGAGCCCTACGAGCAGTACTTC.

The rearrangement links TRBV7-2 to TRBJ2-3, with D perhaps matching TRBD1 (5 bases). Deletions cut 1 base from V and 2 bases from J, with 10 bases between. In germline, CDR1 is SGHTA, CDR2 FQGNSA. This CDR3 spans 15 amino acids. In DNA, the CDR3 is TGTGCCAGCAGCTTAGGGGGCGCCCCCACAGATACGCAGTATTTT. This encodes CASSLGGAPTDTQYF.

The chain couples TRBV28 to TRBJ1-1; 9 nucleotides agree with TRBD1. This CDR3 has 17 amino acids. Germline CDR1 reads MDHEN; CDR2 reads SYDVKM. Unmatched junction bases numbered 14, after V lost 4 bases and J lost 5 bases. CDR3 amino acids: CASSSHSGTGWETEAFF. The CDR3 DNA is TGTGCCAGCAGTTCCCATTCGGGGACAGGGTGGGAAACTGAAGCTTTCTTT. Using reference TRBV28 and TRBJ1-1 for the parts outside the CDR3, the full variable domain is DVKVTQSSRYLVKRTGEKVFLECVQDMDHENMFWYRQDPGLGLRLIYFSYDVKMKEKGDIPEGYSVSREKKERFSLILESASTNQTSMYLCASSSHSGTGWETEAFFGQGTRLTVV.

The sample holds a few counts of this clone. The V gene is TRBV15, the J gene TRBJ2-3, with D perhaps matching TRBD2 (6 bases). Germline V gene data show CDR1 as LNHNV and CDR2 as YYDKDF (reference sequence). V lost 8 bases and J 0 bases, leaving 15 bases between the germline ends. This CDR3 region has 15 residues. The CDR3 DNA sequence: TGTGCCACCGCTTCTCCTAGCGAAAGCACAGATACGCAGTATTTT. It translates to CATASPSESTDTQYF. Together with reference TRBV15 and TRBJ2-3, the CDR3 gives the full variable domain: DAMVIQNPRYQVTQFGKPVTLSCSQTLNHNVMYWYQQKSSQAPKLLFHYYDKDFNNEADTPDNFQSRRPNTSFCFLDIRSPGLGDTAMYLCATASPSESTDTQYFGPGTRLTVL.

V usage is TRBV18 and J usage is TRBJ2-3; 10 nucleotides agree with TRBD2. Germline values: CDR1 KGHSH, CDR2 LQKENI. V shed 0 bases, J shed 3 bases, and the junction held 6 bases outside the gene matches. This CDR3 region has 17 residues. CDR3 sequence reads: CASSPPGGSGRTDTQYF. The CDR3 DNA is TGTGCCAGCTCACCACCCGGGGGTAGCGGGAGGACAGATACGCAGTATTTT.

This rearrangement joins TRBV9 to TRBJ2-7; D is possibly TRBD2 (6 bases). V was shortened by 4 bases and J by 2 bases, with 10 bases between the two germline ends. The CDR3 loop spans 13 amino acids. Germline V gene data show CDR1 as SGDLS and CDR2 as YYNGEE. The DNA of the CDR3 is TGTGCCAGCAGCCAGGGACTTACCTACGAGCAGTACTTC. This translates into CASSQGLTYEQYF.